Listed below are T cell receptor beta chains from one sample, sequenced in a study of Graves' ophthalmopathy and Graves' hyperthyroidism. TCRdb fed the multiplex PCR reads into MiXCR, producing one record per CDR3 protein. Here the sample spans about 480,000 distinct CDR3 sequences, approximately 15% being singletons. Sequencing was performed on blood. The receptor set was obtained from a woman aged 30 to 39 with Graves' ophthalmopathy. Both conserved end residues are part of each CDR3. Fields, in order: D gene, clone size, CDR3 length, V gene, J gene, CDR3 protein, CDR3 DNA. The D gene is left open where the match is weak. Size is omitted from some rows. Given values are once, few, many or a class for expanded clones.

D: TRBD2
size: many
length: 20
V: TRBV5-1
J: TRBJ2-7
CDR3: CASSHPILAGGEFNPYEQYF
DNA: TGCGCCAGCAGCCACCCAATACTAGCGGGAGGCGAGTTTAATCCCTACGAGCAGTACTTC

D: NA
size: many
length: 16
V: TRBV27
J: TRBJ2-2
CDR3: CASRGSWGRDTGELFF
DNA: TGTGCCAGCAGGGGGAGTTGGGGTCGGGACACCGGGGAGCTGTTTTTT

D: NA
size: many
length: 16
V: TRBV25-1
J: TRBJ1-5
CDR3: CASSGPGHIPNQPQHF
DNA: TGTGCCAGCAGTGGGCCGGGACATATTCCCAATCAGCCCCAGCATTTT

D: NA
size: many
length: 17
V: TRBV6-5
J: TRBJ1-2
CDR3: CASSSKPGGARGYGYTF
DNA: TGTGCCAGCAGTTCTAAGCCGGGGGGGGCGCGGGGCTATGGCTACACCTTC

D: NA
size: many
length: 13
V: TRBV12-3/TRBV12-4
J: TRBJ1-2
CDR3: CASSLAGLPGYTF
DNA: TGTGCCAGCAGTTTAGCAGGGTTACCTGGCTACACCTTC

D: NA
size: many
length: 13
V: TRBV28
J: TRBJ2-5
CDR3: CASSPGLEETQYF
DNA: TGTGCCAGCAGCCCCGGACTTGAAGAGACCCAGTACTTC

D: TRBD2
size: NA
length: 13
V: TRBV25-1
J: TRBJ2-5
CDR3: CASSLAGKQTQYF
DNA: TGTGCCAGCAGTCTAGCGGGAAAACAGACCCAGTACTTC

D: NA
size: few
length: 16
V: TRBV5-1
J: TRBJ1-2
CDR3: CASSLGLQLGDYGYTF
DNA: TGCGCCAGCAGCTTGGGACTTCAGCTCGGAGACTATGGCTACACCTTC

D: NA
size: NA
length: 15
V: TRBV15
J: TRBJ1-5
CDR3: CATSRDLGGNQPQHF
DNA: TGTGCCACCAGCAGAGATTTAGGTGGCAATCAGCCCCAGCATTTT

D: NA
size: many
length: 14
V: TRBV4-1
J: TRBJ2-7
CDR3: CASSPASSSYEQYF
DNA: TGCGCCAGCAGCCCAGCGAGTAGCTCCTACGAGCAGTACTTC

D: TRBD2
size: many
length: 14
V: TRBV28
J: TRBJ2-2
CDR3: CAVRGGRNTGELFF
DNA: TGTGCCGTCCGGGGGGGCAGGAACACCGGGGAGCTGTTTTTT

D: NA
size: NA
length: 15
V: TRBV6-1
J: TRBJ2-5
CDR3: CASSSTRQVQETQYF
DNA: TGTGCCAGCAGCTCAACACGACAGGTCCAAGAGACCCAGTACTTC

D: NA
size: many
length: 13
V: TRBV10-3
J: TRBJ2-2
CDR3: CAISGVGTGELFF
DNA: TGTGCCATCAGTGGAGTAGGGACCGGGGAGCTGTTTTTT

D: NA
size: many
length: 15
V: TRBV9
J: TRBJ1-2
CDR3: CASSRTSGVESGYTF
DNA: TGTGCCAGCAGCCGTACATCAGGGGTAGAAAGTGGCTACACCTTC

D: NA
size: NA
length: 13
V: TRBV18
J: TRBJ2-7
CDR3: CASSQQFVYEQYF
DNA: TGTGCCAGCTCACAACAATTTGTCTACGAGCAGTACTTC

D: TRBD1
size: many
length: 17
V: TRBV12-5
J: TRBJ2-5
CDR3: CASGLVVRDRGEETQYF
DNA: TGTGCTAGTGGTTTGGTAGTTCGGGACAGGGGCGAAGAGACCCAGTACTTC

D: NA
size: many
length: 17
V: TRBV6-1
J: TRBJ2-2
CDR3: CASSVTVDRLNTGELFF
DNA: TGTGCCAGCAGTGTAACAGTTGACAGGTTGAACACCGGGGAGCTGTTTTTT

D: TRBD1
size: many
length: 17
V: TRBV5-4
J: TRBJ1-1
CDR3: CASSLGRFRDRDTEAFF
DNA: TGTGCCAGCAGCTTAGGGAGATTCCGGGACAGGGACACTGAAGCTTTCTTT

D: TRBD1
size: many
length: 15
V: TRBV13
J: TRBJ2-7
CDR3: CASSYNRDRNYEQYF
DNA: TGTGCCAGCAGCTATAACCGGGACAGAAACTACGAGCAGTACTTC

D: NA
size: many
length: 13
V: TRBV27
J: TRBJ2-5
CDR3: CASSLRVRETQYF
DNA: TGTGCCAGCAGTTTAAGAGTCAGAGAGACCCAGTACTTC

D: NA
size: many
length: 14
V: TRBV7-9
J: TRBJ1-1
CDR3: CASSPSARNTEAFF
DNA: TGTGCCAGCAGCCCTTCCGCACGGAACACTGAAGCTTTCTTT

D: NA
size: many
length: 12
V: TRBV30
J: TRBJ1-6
CDR3: CAWSVLNSPLHF
DNA: TGTGCCTGGAGTGTATTAAATTCACCCCTCCACTTT

D: NA
size: few
length: 11
V: TRBV30
J: TRBJ2-5
CDR3: CAWRGGGTQYF
DNA: TGTGCCTGGAGGGGAGGGGGGACCCAGTACTTC

D: NA
size: NA
length: 15
V: TRBV3-1
J: TRBJ1-1
CDR3: CASSSSKDPPGEAFF
DNA: TGTGCCAGCAGCTCAAGTAAGGATCCACCGGGGGAAGCTTTCTTT